One T cell receptor (beta chain) is described in this entry. There are 16 residues in the CDR3. Trimming took 4 bases from V and 10 from J; bases not matched to a gene: 16. Germline-derived CDR1 and CDR2 are KGHDR and SFDVKD. The data belong to a study of blood T cell repertoires in COVID-19. Across the study: Sources were T cells, B-cell-depleted T cells, or PBMCs; the material itself was cDNA or gDNA.

This table comes from immunoSEQ multiplex PCR, and its TCRdb copy is limited to in-frame clones, with some not included. This sample has approximately 200,000 clones; approximately 86% occur once, and the top ten carry less than 3.5%. The specimen sequenced was peripheral blood. The receptor was isolated from a woman aged 30 to 39 with active or convalescent COVID-19. The chain has TRBV24-1 and TRBJ2-3; 7 nucleotides agree with TRBD1. CDR3 amino acids: CATSDSRDRFIKAQYF. The CDR3 nucleotides are TGTGCCACCAGTGACTCCCGGGACAGATTCATCAAAGCGCAGTATTTT.